Below, 22 T cell receptor beta chains from the same sample are listed, as sequenced in a study of T cell repertoires in cytomegalovirus infection. TCRdb recomputed calls from the reads with MiXCR, one row per CDR3 protein. Of some 390,000 distinct CDR3 sequences listed, around 18% are singletons. Sequenced sample: PBMCs. Source of these receptors: a human donor in good health (CMV status not recorded). Some clones in this sample may be carry-over from other donors' samples.

This clonotype was counted at least ten times. The V gene is TRBV29-1, the J gene TRBJ2-5; 7 bases line up with TRBD1. The germline V gene encodes CDR1 SQVTM and CDR2 ANQGSEA. V shed 4 bases and J 1 base; nucleotides not matched to a gene: 3. The length of the CDR3 is 13 residues. CDR3 bases: TGCAGCGTTGGGGGGACAGCCCAAGAGACCCAGTACTTC. It encodes CSVGGTAQETQYF.

There are many counts of this clonotype. The rearrangement uses TRBV7-9 and TRBJ2-1; the D is unclear. V was pared by 1 base and J by 2 bases, with 9 bases between. Looked up from germline, CDR1 is SEHNR and CDR2 is FQNEAQ (reference sequence). CDR3 size: 15 residues. The CDR3 sequence: CASSLVGGAYNEQFF. As DNA, the CDR3 is TGTGCCAGCAGCTTAGTGGGCGGAGCCTACAATGAGCAGTTCTTC.

The chain joins TRBV10-3 to TRBJ1-6, with D possibly being TRBD1 (6 bases). Trimming removed 0 bases at V and 7 bases at J, with 16 bases between. CDR3 length: 17 amino acids. Germline assignment: CDR1 ENHRY and CDR2 SYGVKD. CDR3 DNA sequence: TGTGCCATCAGTGAGTCGAATTCGGGACACCAAAATTCACCCCTCCACTTT. Amino acids: CAISESNSGHQNSPLHF.

This chain uses TRBV19 with TRBJ1-2; D unresolved. Deletions cut 6 bases from V and 5 bases from J, with 13 bases between. Germline CDR1 reads LNHDA; CDR2 reads SQIVND (reference sequence). The CDR3 is 13 amino acids. The CDR3 is CASSPLFRYGYTF. Written as DNA, the CDR3 is TGTGCCAGTAGCCCTCTTTTCCGGTATGGCTACACCTTC.

The V call is TRBV23-1, the J call TRBJ2-1; 8 bases match TRBD2. TRBV23-1 qualifies as an ORF whose function is uncertain. The V gene end was trimmed by 3 bases and the J gene end by 5 bases; junction bases not matched to a gene: 3. CDR3 length: 14 amino acids. The CDR3 loop reads CASSHPGLDNEQFF. DNA for the CDR3: TGCGCCAGCAGTCATCCGGGACTAGACAATGAGCAGTTCTTC.

The V and J genes are TRBV12-3 or TRBV12-4 and TRBJ1-1; 7 bases are shared with TRBD1. J lost 6 bases, V lost 6 bases, and 13 bases had no gene match. This CDR3 region has 15 residues. The CDR3 loop is CASSLRGTVRAEAFF. The CDR3 bases are TGTGCCAGCAGCTTAAGAGGGACAGTTAGGGCTGAAGCTTTCTTT.

The chain employs TRBV20-1 and TRBJ2-7; TRBD2 aligns across 12 bases. Trimming removed 5 bases from V and 4 bases from J; junction bases left unmatched: 15. Germline V gives CDR1 DFQATT, CDR2 SNEGSKA (reference sequence). The CDR3 contains 17 residues. CDR3 bases: TGCAGTGCTTCACAAGGGGCTAGCGGGAGGGTCGAGTACGAGCAGTACTTC. Its protein product is CSASQGASGRVEYEQYF.

The chain carries TRBV30 and TRBJ1-2; 11 bases agree with TRBD1. CDR3 length: 14 amino acids. The junction had 7 bases not matched to a gene; V was cut back by 5 bases and J by 5 bases. Germline-derived CDR1 and CDR2 are GTSNPN and SVGIG (reference sequence). CDR3: CAWRTGQGGYGYTF. CDR3 in DNA: TGTGCCTGGCGGACGGGACAGGGGGGATATGGCTACACCTTC.

The chain joins TRBV6-5 to TRBJ2-7, with 12 bases aligning to TRBD2. Looked up from germline, CDR1 is MNHEY and CDR2 is SVGAGI. The CDR3 is 16 amino acids. V dropped 0 bases and J dropped 2; count of bases not matched to a gene: 2. The CDR3 nucleotides read TGTGCCAGCAGTTACTCACTAGCGGGAGGAGCCTACGAGCAGTACTTC. It is translated as CASSYSLAGGAYEQYF.

The V gene is TRBV7-9, the J gene TRBJ2-5, with 7 bases identical to TRBD2. The V gene's germline CDR1 is SEHNR and CDR2 FQNEAQ (reference sequence). V gave up 4 bases and J gave up 5 bases; unmatched junction bases: 4. This CDR3 comprises 13 residues. CDR3 coding DNA: TGTGCCAGCAGCTCGACTAGCAGGGAGACCCAGTACTTC. This encodes CASSSTSRETQYF.

This clonotype was recorded many times. The rearrangement uses TRBV6-2 or TRBV6-3 and TRBJ2-3; 9 positions agree with TRBD2. V was clipped by 6 bases and J by 6 bases; unmatched bases: 16. Germline V lookup: CDR1 MNHEY, CDR2 SVGEGT. CDR3 length: 17 residues. CDR3 protein: CASSDLLTSGFTDTQYF. CDR3 DNA sequence: TGTGCCAGCAGCGACCTCCTGACTAGCGGATTCACTGATACGCAGTATTTT.

This clonotype was observed a handful of times. The V gene is TRBV6-4, the J gene TRBJ2-3, with 7 positions matching TRBD2. V dropped 5 bases and J dropped 5; count of bases not matched to a gene: 7. The germline V gene encodes CDR1 MRHNA and CDR2 SNTAGT. The CDR3 has 14 amino acids. The CDR3 nucleotides read TGTGCCAGCAGTTTTATATCGGGGGGAGATACGCAGTATTTT. Translation: CASSFISGGDTQYF.

The chain carries TRBV20-1 and TRBJ1-4; D is undetermined. Trimming took off 6 bases at V and 6 bases at J, with 8 bases between the two ends. The CDR3 extends over 11 amino acids. CDR1 and CDR2 from the germline V gene are DFQATT and SNEGSKA (reference sequence). CDR3 nucleotides: TGCAGTGCGTCGCGGGATGAAAAACTGTTTTTT. It codes for CSASRDEKLFF.

This clonotype was detected ten times or more. This sequence joins TRBV7-6 and TRBJ2-1, with D perhaps given as TRBD1 or TRBD2 (5 bases each). The CDR3 is 17 residues long. Germline V CDR1 and CDR2: SGHVS, FNYEAQ. V lost 7 bases to trimming and J lost 0 bases, with 19 bases between them. CDR3 residues: CASIKNGAPSSYNEQFF. In DNA, the CDR3 is TGTGCCAGCATTAAAAACGGGGCCCCGAGCTCCTACAATGAGCAGTTCTTC.

V gene TRBV10-3 combines with J gene TRBJ2-3; 10 positions agree with TRBD1. Germline CDR1 ENHRY, CDR2 SYGVKD. Unmatched junction bases numbered 8, after V lost 10 bases and J lost 4 bases. The CDR3 has 14 residues. The CDR3 DNA follows: TGTGCCACCGCGACAGGGGGCGGATCAGATACGCAGTATTTT. Encoded protein: CATATGGGSDTQYF.

The chain joins TRBV20-1 to TRBJ1-5; weak D call: TRBD1 (6 bases). Germline lookup yields CDR1 DFQATT and CDR2 SNEGSKA (reference sequence). V was clipped by 3 bases and J by 3 bases, with 12 bases between them. The CDR3 length is 14 residues. This chain's CDR3 is CSASAGGLNQPQHF. The CDR3 bases are TGCAGTGCTAGTGCGGGGGGCCTCAATCAGCCCCAGCATTTT.

The count of this clonotype is one. This sequence joins TRBV28 and TRBJ1-5; no reliable D call. Per germline, CDR1 MDHEN and CDR2 SYDVKM. The V and J ends lost 6 bases and 9 bases respectively, with 24 bases between them. This CDR3 has 16 residues. This CDR3 reads CASRRLTPASPRPQHF. The CDR3 bases are TGTGCCAGCAGGCGACTTACACCAGCCTCCCCGCGGCCCCAGCATTTT.

There are many counts of this clonotype. Germline is not matched at one junction end, which may reflect a read error. V usage is TRBV19 and J usage is TRBJ1-1; perhaps TRBD1 as D (6 bases). The germline gives CDR1 LNHDA, CDR2 SQIVND (reference sequence). The CDR3 has 12 residues. CDR3 sequence: CASSPRDTEAFF. CDR3 nucleotides: TGTGCCAGTAGTCCCCGGGACACCGAAGCTTTCTTT.

The chain carries TRBV27 and TRBJ1-1, with 8 bases aligning to TRBD1. V gave up 10 bases and J gave up 3 bases; unmatched junction bases: 10. The germline gives CDR1 MNHEY, CDR2 SMNVEV (reference sequence). This CDR3 comprises 14 residues. DNA of the CDR3: TGTGCCACCAGCCTCAGGGGGCCCGACACTGAAGCTTTCTTT. Translating it yields CATSLRGPDTEAFF.

This clonotype was recorded a few times. The chain combines TRBV10-3 with TRBJ2-5; perhaps TRBD2 as D (6 bases). The germline V and J ends were trimmed by 5 bases and 5 bases, with 12 bases remaining between them. Germline V CDR1 and CDR2: ENHRY, SYGVKD. The CDR3 length is 13 residues. In DNA form, the CDR3 reads TGTGCCATCAGTACTAGCTTATTCGAGACCCAGTACTTC. Translating gives CAISTSLFETQYF.

This clonotype has just a few counts. V is TRBV6-2 or TRBV6-3 and J is TRBJ2-1; D gene ambiguous. This CDR3 region has 13 residues. Germline V CDR1 and CDR2: MNHEY, SVGEGT. V lost 7 bases to trimming and J lost 5 bases, with 12 bases between them. Here the CDR3 reads CASTPLRNNEQFF. The CDR3 nucleotides are TGTGCCAGCACTCCCCTCCGGAACAATGAGCAGTTCTTC.

This clonotype occurred many times. The DNA of the CDR3 is TGTGCCAGCAGCTCCGGGACCGGGACACTCGGCGGGGGCTACACCTTC. It encodes CASSSGTGTLGGGYTF. This chain uses TRBV7-2 with TRBJ1-2; D may be TRBD1 (6 bases). The CDR3 has 16 residues. The germline V and J ends were trimmed by 4 bases and 8 bases, with 23 bases remaining between them. Germline CDR1 is SGHTA and CDR2 is FQGNSA. Full variable domain (remainder filled in from reference TRBV7-2 and TRBJ1-2): GAGVSQSPSNKVTEKGKDVELRCDPISGHTALYWYRQSLGQGLEFLIYFQGNSAPDKSGLPSDRFSAERTGGSVSTLTIQRTQQEDSAVYLCASSSGTGTLGGGYTFGSGTRLTVV.